The 12 T cell receptor beta chains given below trace back to one sample, sequenced in a study of blood T cell repertoires in COVID-19. The assay was immunoSEQ multiplex PCR, and TCRdb's table has in-frame clones only and misses some. The data show about 300,000 clones, about 89% seen once. The material sequenced was peripheral blood. The receptors stem from a young man who had recovered from COVID-19.

V and J are TRBV6-2 or TRBV6-3 and TRBJ2-7; D is perhaps TRBD2 (5 bases). Germline lookup yields CDR1 MNHEY and CDR2 SVGEGT. With 5 bases removed from V and 2 bases from J, the gap between germline ends came to 16 bases. The CDR3 covers 15 residues. The CDR3 spells CASSPEGRVAYEQYF. CDR3 sequence (DNA): TGTGCCAGCAGTCCCGAAGGGCGGGTTGCCTACGAGCAGTACTTC.

The V gene is TRBV11-2, the J gene TRBJ2-1, with D perhaps TRBD2 (6 bases). Looked up from germline, CDR1 is SGHAT and CDR2 is FQNNGV. CDR3 size: 16 residues. Trimming stripped 3 bases from V and 2 bases from J, with 14 bases between. The CDR3 is CASSFAGTVPYNEQFF. The CDR3 DNA reads as TGTGCCAGCAGCTTCGCGGGGACTGTCCCCTACAATGAGCAGTTCTTC.

This chain joins TRBV6-5 and TRBJ1-2, with a possible D match to TRBD1 (6 bases). The CDR3 totals 12 residues. The V gene lost 7 bases and the J gene lost 8 bases, with 14 bases spanning the gap. The germline gives CDR1 MNHEY, CDR2 SVGAGI. In nucleotides, the CDR3 is TGTGCCAGCAATCACAGGGAATGGGGCTACACCTTC. It encodes CASNHREWGYTF.

The V call is TRBV6-6, the J call TRBJ1-6; D perhaps matches TRBD1 (6 bases). CDR1 MNHNY and CDR2 SVGAGI come from the germline V gene (reference sequence). Trimming stripped 5 bases from V and 5 bases from J, with 13 bases between. The CDR3 contains 15 residues. The CDR3, as DNA: TGTGCCAGCAGTCTCCGGGACACAGATAATTCACCCCTCCACTTT. Translating gives CASSLRDTDNSPLHF.

In its sample, this clone was seen once. The gene calls are TRBV5-5 and TRBJ1-6; possible D gene TRBD1, 6 bases. From germline, CDR1 is SGHKS and CDR2 YYEKEE (reference sequence). This CDR3 is built from 15 residues. Trimming took 2 bases from V and 10 from J, leaving 16 bases between them. CDR3 region: CASSFSGGGYSPLHF. CDR3 nucleotide sequence: TGTGCCAGCAGCTTTTCGGGGGGCGGGTACTCACCCCTCCACTTT.

This clone has a single count. The chain is built from TRBV5-1 and TRBJ2-1, with a possible D match to TRBD2 (6 bases). V was pared by 4 bases and J by 2 bases, with 13 bases between. The V gene's germline CDR1 is SGHRS and CDR2 YFSETQ. The CDR3 extends over 15 amino acids. The CDR3: CASSISGTAYNEQFF. CDR3 bases: TGCGCCAGCAGCATATCCGGGACTGCCTACAATGAGCAGTTCTTC.

The V gene is TRBV5-1, the J gene TRBJ1-1; the match to TRBD1 covers 9 bases. CDR3 length equals 15 residues. V dropped 4 bases and J dropped 2; count of bases not matched to a gene: 6. Germline V gives CDR1 SGHRS, CDR2 YFSETQ. This CDR3 is CASSRTGQGNTEAFF. As DNA, the CDR3 is TGCGCCAGCAGCCGGACGGGACAGGGTAACACTGAAGCTTTCTTT.

The chain is built from TRBV6-2 or TRBV6-3 and TRBJ1-1; D call uncertain. The V end was cut by 6 bases, the J end by 5 bases, with 22 bases between. The germline V gene encodes CDR1 MNHEY and CDR2 SVGEGT. The CDR3 sequence is 16 residues long. The chain's CDR3 is CASSPAPGIKETEAFF. Here the CDR3 DNA reads TGTGCCAGCAGCCCTGCACCGGGAATAAAGGAAACTGAAGCTTTCTTT.

This chain uses TRBV4-1 with TRBJ2-3; D is perhaps TRBD2 (6 bases). Trimming stripped 0 bases from V and 1 base from J, with 14 bases between. The length of the CDR3 is 17 residues. Germline loops: CDR1 MGHRA, CDR2 YSYEKL. DNA of the CDR3: TGCGCCAGCAGCCAAGAGTGGCGGGACTGGGGCACAGATACGCAGTATTTT. Its translation: CASSQEWRDWGTDTQYF.

The chain has TRBV7-2 and TRBJ1-4, with unresolved D. Germline-derived CDR1 and CDR2 are SGHTA and FQGNSA. The germline V and J ends were trimmed by 5 bases and 0 bases, with 10 bases remaining between them. The CDR3 totals 15 residues. CDR3 in DNA: TGTGCCAGCAGCCCTGCCAGTGCAACTAATGAAAAACTGTTTTTT. Its protein is CASSPASATNEKLFF.

This CDR3 is CASSQDMKGGVGNSPLHF. In nucleotides, the CDR3 is TGTGCCAGCAGCCAAGATATGAAAGGGGGCGTTGGGAATTCACCCCTCCACTTT. This sequence joins TRBV14 and TRBJ1-6, with 7 bases aligning to TRBD1. V shed 0 bases and J 7 bases; nucleotides not matched to a gene: 12. The germline V gene has CDR1 SGHDN and CDR2 FVKESK. The CDR3 spans 18 residues.

The chain is built from TRBV12-3 or TRBV12-4 and TRBJ1-1, with D maybe TRBD1 (5 bases). CDR3 size: 13 residues. V lost 8 bases and J lost 5, with 15 bases in between. The CDR3 nucleotides read TGTGCCAGCGCTCCGGGGGTAGGGACTGAAGCTTTCTTT. Translating gives CASAPGVGTEAFF.